The rows below give T cell receptor beta chains drawn from one sample of a study of Ad26.COV2.S vaccination and SARS-CoV-2 variants. TCRdb's copy holds only in-frame clones and misses some; the assay was immunoSEQ multiplex PCR. The sample has some 350,000 clones, about 90% seen once. Sequencing was performed on peripheral blood, taken after recovery from COVID-19. The receptors stem from a human donor who had recovered from COVID-19. Both conserved end residues are part of each CDR3. A D gene is named only where the DNA matches it firmly. For some rows the clone size is stated as once, few or many, or as a class when expanded; others skip it.

cdr3_aa: CASSESGAPYEQYF; cdr3_nt: TGCGCCAGCAGTGAGTCGGGGGCACCGTACGAGCAGTACTTC; d_call: .; v_call: TRBV10-1; clone_size: few; j_call: TRBJ2-7
cdr3_aa: CASSFPGQDLYNEQFF; cdr3_nt: TGTGCCAGCAGCTTCCCCGGACAGGACCTCTACAATGAGCAGTTCTTC; d_call: TRBD1; v_call: TRBV5-6; clone_size: .; j_call: TRBJ2-1
cdr3_aa: CASRYGQGSGGYTF; cdr3_nt: TGTGCCAGCAGATACGGACAGGGGTCAGGTGGCTACACCTTC; d_call: TRBD1; v_call: TRBV6-5; clone_size: .; j_call: TRBJ1-2
cdr3_aa: CASSIIEAGARGNTIYF; cdr3_nt: TGTGCCAGTAGTATTATTGAGGCAGGGGCCCGTGGAAACACCATATATTTT; d_call: .; v_call: TRBV19; clone_size: .; j_call: TRBJ1-3
cdr3_aa: CASSPGLVGELFF; cdr3_nt: TGTGCCAGCTCACCGGGTTTGGTCGGGGAGCTGTTTTTT; d_call: .; v_call: TRBV18; clone_size: few; j_call: TRBJ2-2
cdr3_aa: CASSSGATKNIQYF; cdr3_nt: TGTGCCAGCAGCTCGGGGGCAACCAAAAACATTCAGTACTTC; d_call: .; v_call: TRBV7-2; clone_size: .; j_call: TRBJ2-4
cdr3_aa: CASSQDLGRVNYGYTF; cdr3_nt: TGTGCCAGCAGCCAAGATTTGGGCAGGGTAAACTATGGCTACACCTTC; d_call: .; v_call: TRBV4-2; clone_size: .; j_call: TRBJ1-2
cdr3_aa: CASSLYPADYGYTF; cdr3_nt: TGTGCCAGCAGTTTATACCCGGCAGACTATGGCTACACCTTC; d_call: .; v_call: TRBV27; clone_size: .; j_call: TRBJ1-2
cdr3_aa: CATRGGQGDTEAFF; cdr3_nt: TGTGCCACCCGGGGGGGTCAGGGGGACACTGAAGCTTTCTTT; d_call: TRBD1; v_call: TRBV10-3; clone_size: .; j_call: TRBJ1-1
cdr3_aa: CASKGLAGGLRQFF; cdr3_nt: TGTGCCAGTAAAGGACTAGCGGGGGGGCTTCGGCAGTTCTTC; d_call: TRBD2; v_call: TRBV19; clone_size: .; j_call: TRBJ2-1
cdr3_aa: CASSLNLAGEGKNIQYF; cdr3_nt: TGTGCCAGCAGCCTAAATCTAGCGGGGGAAGGCAAAAACATTCAGTACTTC; d_call: TRBD2; v_call: TRBV7-2; clone_size: .; j_call: TRBJ2-4
cdr3_aa: CASALGGLAGVREQYF; cdr3_nt: TGTGCTAGTGCCTTGGGGGGACTAGCGGGGGTAAGGGAGCAGTACTTC; d_call: TRBD2; v_call: TRBV12-5; clone_size: once; j_call: TRBJ2-7
cdr3_aa: CASKSAHPTGELFF; cdr3_nt: TGTGCCAGCAAATCGGCACATCCCACCGGGGAGCTGTTTTTT; d_call: .; v_call: TRBV6-6; clone_size: .; j_call: TRBJ2-2
cdr3_aa: CARQALRGGATGELFF; cdr3_nt: TGTGCCCGCCAAGCGCTTCGGGGGGGGGCCACCGGGGAGCTGTTTTTT; d_call: TRBD2; v_call: TRBV5-5; clone_size: .; j_call: TRBJ2-2
cdr3_aa: CSVMRGGTGANVLTF; cdr3_nt: TGCAGCGTTATGCGAGGGGGAACTGGGGCCAACGTCCTGACTTTC; d_call: .; v_call: TRBV29-1; clone_size: .; j_call: TRBJ2-6
cdr3_aa: CASSVMAREGNTIYF; cdr3_nt: TGTGCCAGCAGCGTGATGGCCCGGGAAGGAAACACCATATATTTT; d_call: .; v_call: TRBV9; clone_size: .; j_call: TRBJ1-3
cdr3_aa: CASSHARGVYNSPLHF; cdr3_nt: TGTGCCAGCAGCCATGCTAGGGGGGTCTATAATTCACCCCTCCACTTT; d_call: .; v_call: TRBV27; clone_size: .; j_call: TRBJ1-6
cdr3_aa: CATSSPGGTSNEQYF; cdr3_nt: TGTGCCACCAGCTCCCCTGGCGGGACAAGTAACGAGCAGTACTTC; d_call: .; v_call: TRBV15; clone_size: once; j_call: TRBJ2-7
cdr3_aa: CSVEIPRGGGNTIYF; cdr3_nt: TGCAGCGTTGAGATTCCGCGGGGCGGTGGAAACACCATATATTTT; d_call: .; v_call: TRBV29-1; clone_size: .; j_call: TRBJ1-3
cdr3_aa: CASSQDVPPEAFF; cdr3_nt: TGTGCCAGCAGCCAAGATGTACCCCCTGAAGCTTTCTTT; d_call: .; v_call: TRBV3-1/TRBV3-2; clone_size: .; j_call: TRBJ1-1
cdr3_aa: CASSLGPSDQETQYF; cdr3_nt: TGCGCCAGCAGCTTGGGACCCTCGGACCAAGAGACCCAGTACTTC; d_call: .; v_call: TRBV5-1; clone_size: .; j_call: TRBJ2-5
cdr3_aa: CASKAGDSNQPQHF; cdr3_nt: TGTGCCAGTAAGGCAGGAGATAGCAATCAGCCCCAGCATTTT; d_call: .; v_call: TRBV19; clone_size: .; j_call: TRBJ1-5
cdr3_aa: CASSGIGGGNTIYF; cdr3_nt: TGTGCCAGCAGTGGAATAGGCGGAGGAAACACCATATATTTT; d_call: .; v_call: TRBV2; clone_size: .; j_call: TRBJ1-3
cdr3_aa: CASSLFRTEDEQFF; cdr3_nt: TGCGCCAGCAGCTTGTTCCGGACGGAGGATGAGCAGTTCTTC; d_call: .; v_call: TRBV5-1; clone_size: .; j_call: TRBJ2-1
cdr3_aa: CASSPQGALDGYTF; cdr3_nt: TGTGCCAGCAGCCCTCAGGGGGCCTTAGATGGCTACACCTTC; d_call: TRBD1; v_call: TRBV14; clone_size: .; j_call: TRBJ1-2
cdr3_aa: CASSIRQGRSQPQHF; cdr3_nt: TGTGCCAGCAGCATAAGACAGGGTAGGAGTCAGCCCCAGCATTTT; d_call: TRBD1; v_call: TRBV5-6; clone_size: .; j_call: TRBJ1-5
cdr3_aa: CSASNQGSNYGYTF; cdr3_nt: TGCAGTGCTAGTAACCAGGGATCTAACTATGGCTACACCTTC; d_call: .; v_call: TRBV20-1; clone_size: .; j_call: TRBJ1-2
cdr3_aa: CASSISTGDATNEKLFF; cdr3_nt: TGTGCCAGTAGTATCTCAACAGGGGATGCGACTAATGAAAAACTGTTTTTT; d_call: TRBD1; v_call: TRBV19; clone_size: .; j_call: TRBJ1-4
cdr3_aa: CASSLSAYTDTQYF; cdr3_nt: TGTGCCAGCAGTTTATCGGCCTACACAGATACGCAGTATTTT; d_call: .; v_call: TRBV27; clone_size: .; j_call: TRBJ2-3
cdr3_aa: CASSGYGTKNTEAFF; cdr3_nt: TGTGCCAGCAGCGGGTATGGGACAAAGAACACTGAAGCTTTCTTT; d_call: .; v_call: TRBV11-3; clone_size: .; j_call: TRBJ1-1
cdr3_aa: CASSSVRGTEAFF; cdr3_nt: TGTGCCAGCAGCTCCGTTAGGGGCACTGAAGCTTTCTTT; d_call: .; v_call: TRBV11-3; clone_size: .; j_call: TRBJ1-1
cdr3_aa: CASSLGRTGGSYEQYF; cdr3_nt: TGTGCCAGCAGTTTAGGGCGGACAGGGGGATCCTACGAGCAGTACTTC; d_call: TRBD1; v_call: TRBV27; clone_size: .; j_call: TRBJ2-7
cdr3_aa: CAISDPGTATDTQYF; cdr3_nt: TGTGCCATCAGTGATCCTGGGACAGCAACAGATACGCAGTATTTT; d_call: TRBD1; v_call: TRBV10-3; clone_size: .; j_call: TRBJ2-3
cdr3_aa: CASSEYQVRIAKNIQYF; cdr3_nt: TGCGCCAGCAGTGAATATCAGGTCAGGATAGCCAAAAACATTCAGTACTTC; d_call: .; v_call: TRBV10-2; clone_size: .; j_call: TRBJ2-4
cdr3_aa: CASSQGLFITLANTEAFF; cdr3_nt: TGTGCCAGCAGCCAAGGACTCTTCATCACTCTCGCGAACACTGAAGCTTTCTTT; d_call: .; v_call: TRBV14; clone_size: .; j_call: TRBJ1-1
cdr3_aa: CASSQERSRNEQFF; cdr3_nt: TGTGCCAGCAGCCAAGAAAGGTCGCGGAATGAGCAGTTCTTC; d_call: .; v_call: TRBV4-2; clone_size: .; j_call: TRBJ2-1
cdr3_aa: CASSRRQGDIYGYTF; cdr3_nt: TGCGCCAGCAGTCGCAGACAGGGTGACATCTATGGCTACACCTTC; d_call: TRBD1; v_call: TRBV4-1; clone_size: .; j_call: TRBJ1-2
cdr3_aa: CASRPSGSSYEQYF; cdr3_nt: TGTGCCAGCAGACCGAGCGGGAGCTCCTACGAGCAGTACTTC; d_call: TRBD2; v_call: TRBV7-2; clone_size: .; j_call: TRBJ2-7
cdr3_aa: CASSVDSETYGYTF; cdr3_nt: TGTGCCAGCAGCGTAGATTCAGAGACTTATGGCTACACCTTC; d_call: .; v_call: TRBV9; clone_size: .; j_call: TRBJ1-2
cdr3_aa: CASSSNPDRANTGELFF; cdr3_nt: TGTGCCAGCAGTTCTAACCCTGACAGGGCAAACACCGGGGAGCTGTTTTTT; d_call: TRBD1; v_call: TRBV27; clone_size: .; j_call: TRBJ2-2
cdr3_aa: CASSLPPQTPQDPLNTEAFF; cdr3_nt: TGTGCCAGCAGTTTGCCTCCCCAAACCCCCCAGGATCCCCTGAACACTGAAGCTTTCTTT; d_call: .; v_call: TRBV27; clone_size: .; j_call: TRBJ1-1
cdr3_aa: CASSYDRSTGELFF; cdr3_nt: TGTGCCAGCAGCTACGACAGGAGCACCGGGGAGCTGTTTTTT; d_call: .; v_call: TRBV6-6; clone_size: .; j_call: TRBJ2-2
cdr3_aa: CATSRQDGNTEAFF; cdr3_nt: TGTGCCACCAGCAGACAAGACGGAAACACTGAAGCTTTCTTT; d_call: .; v_call: TRBV15; clone_size: .; j_call: TRBJ1-1
cdr3_aa: CASRIRRENTEAFF; cdr3_nt: TGTGCCAGCAGGATACGCAGGGAGAACACTGAAGCTTTCTTT; d_call: .; v_call: TRBV6-5; clone_size: .; j_call: TRBJ1-1